This T cell receptor beta chain is drawn from a study of blood T cell repertoires in COVID-19. For the study at large: T cells, B-cell-depleted T cells, or PBMCs supplied cDNA or gDNA.

The table came from immunoSEQ multiplex PCR; TCRdb's copy has only in-frame clones and leaves some out. The sample consists of over 75,000 clones, about 88% of them appearing once. Per germline, CDR1 MNHEY and CDR2 SVGAGI. The CDR3 extends over 14 amino acids. The V and J ends lost 7 bases and 4 bases respectively, with 16 bases between them. The sequence was collected from a woman over 75 with acute or convalescent COVID-19. The sequenced sample consisted of peripheral blood. This chain uses TRBV6-5 with TRBJ1-2, with D maybe TRBD1 (6 bases). DNA for the CDR3: TGTGCCAGCACCAGGGGAGACGGGCGCTATGGCTACACCTTC. Protein: CASTRGDGRYGYTF.